This is a list of T cell receptor beta chains from one sample in a study of spatial heterogeneity in lung cancer. One entry per CDR3 protein, called by TCRdb with MiXCR from the 5' RACE reads. The data hold about 80,000 distinct CDR3 sequences, with more than 15% observed a single time. The starting material was PBMCs, obtained at surgery. The receptors stem from a male donor with early-stage non-small cell lung cancer. CDR3s include the opening cysteine and the closing phenylalanine or tryptophan. The D gene is left open where the match is weak. Clone size is shown for a subset of rows, as once, few, many or a class of expanded clone.

size: many; D: NA; length: 18; J: TRBJ1-1; V: TRBV4-2; DNA: TGTGCCAGCAGCTCCCCCCCATCCCAAGGGGGTTTGGGCACTGAAGCTTTCTTT; CDR3: CASSSPPSQGGLGTEAFF
size: NA; D: TRBD1; length: 16; J: TRBJ2-7; V: TRBV18; DNA: TGTGCCAGCTCACTCTTAGGGACAGGTCCGTTCTACGAGCAGTACTTC; CDR3: CASSLLGTGPFYEQYF
size: few; D: NA; length: 15; J: TRBJ1-4; V: TRBV5-1; DNA: TGCGCCAGCAGCTTTCTCGGGGCTACTAATGAAAAACTGTTTTTT; CDR3: CASSFLGATNEKLFF
size: NA; D: NA; length: 12; J: TRBJ1-1; V: TRBV20-1; DNA: TGCAGTGCTACCCTCAGTGGGACTGAAGCTTTCTTT; CDR3: CSATLSGTEAFF
size: NA; D: NA; length: 13; J: TRBJ1-5; V: TRBV7-3; DNA: TGTGCCAGCAGCCCGGACGGGAATCAGCCCCAGCATTTT; CDR3: CASSPDGNQPQHF
size: NA; D: NA; length: 15; J: TRBJ2-2; V: TRBV12-3/TRBV12-4; DNA: TGTGCCAGCAGTATTGACGGAACGAACACCGGGGAGCTGTTTTTT; CDR3: CASSIDGTNTGELFF
size: NA; D: NA; length: 16; J: TRBJ2-7; V: TRBV5-6; DNA: TGTGCCAGCAGCTTGGCCAGGACGGCTCCCTCCTACGAGCAGTACTTC; CDR3: CASSLARTAPSYEQYF
size: few; D: NA; length: 13; J: TRBJ1-1; V: TRBV6-4; DNA: TGTGCCAGCAGTGCGGACAGGAACACTGAAGCTTTCTTT; CDR3: CASSADRNTEAFF
size: many; D: NA; length: 14; J: TRBJ2-2; V: TRBV29-1; DNA: TGCAGCGTTGCGACAGGCCGTGACACCGGGGAGCTGTTTTTT; CDR3: CSVATGRDTGELFF
size: few; D: TRBD1; length: 17; J: TRBJ1-2; V: TRBV3-1; DNA: TGTGCCAGCAGCCTCCGGGACAGGGCCCGGGTTGGCTATGGCTACACCTTC; CDR3: CASSLRDRARVGYGYTF
size: NA; D: TRBD1; length: 14; J: TRBJ2-1; V: TRBV12-3/TRBV12-4; DNA: TGTGCCAGCAGAGGGACAGGGGACTGGAATGAGCAGTTCTTC; CDR3: CASRGTGDWNEQFF
size: many; D: NA; length: 12; J: TRBJ1-5; V: TRBV10-3; DNA: TGTGCCATCAGTGAATATCGTCAGCCCCAGCATTTT; CDR3: CAISEYRQPQHF